This T cell receptor beta chain was obtained from a study of T cells in Graves' hyperthyroidism and ophthalmopathy (dated by TCRdb to between 2017 and 2020). In terms of the full investigation: Peripheral blood was sampled at the time of initial diagnosis, prior to any treatment. TCR V-J signatures able to tell the groups apart were searched for in a discovery cohort of about a hundred patients, of whom 43 had Graves' ophthalmopathy and more than 55 had stable Graves' hyperthyroidism. Prospective prediction of ophthalmopathy was tested in an independent validation cohort consisting of roughly 19 hyperthyroidism patients and approximately 16 patients who later progressed to ophthalmopathy. The roughly 94 discovery patients were randomly divided into training and test sets at a 7:3 ratio. Thyroid tissue and blood T-cell repertoires from six Graves' hyperthyroidism patients were also compared in the study. Once sampling was done, hyperthyroidism patients were given methimazole at a starting dose of 30 mg daily, whereas ophthalmopathy patients were given high-dose intravenous methylprednisolone. TCR Vbeta CDR3 sequencing of 130 to 150 peripheral blood samples (over 40 ophthalmopathy, roughly 74 hyperthyroidism and around 17 progressor patients) is reported in the paper. The study at large found these results: In validation, progression to ophthalmopathy was predicted by the model with around 70% sensitivity and 72.22% specificity, a median of around 6.5 months before onset. Ophthalmopathy was separated from stable hyperthyroidism by a 13 V-J signature model, with around 90% sensitivity and about 81% specificity obtained in cross-validation and 80%/75% obtained in testing. No statistical method was used to set the sample size in advance, and investigators knew the group allocation. Blood samples also contained most of the expanded thyroid clonotypes (frequency above 0.001), which suggests that blood repertoires may reflect thyroid immune responses.

The TCR beta CDR3 regions were amplified from the RNA transcripts. The TCR CDR3 was subjected to a first round of RT-PCR using the HTBI primer set and the Qiagen OneStep RT-PCR kit. A second multiplex PCR round built the libraries, followed by size selection and purification. Paired-end sequencing of the libraries was performed with 100 bp reads on an Illumina HiSeq2000. In the paper's pipeline: SOAPnuke was used to process the raw data, with reads discarded if the reads contained adapters or uncalled bases, had a mean Phred below 15, or lacked an exact constant-primer or identifier match. COPE v1.2.5 was used to merge high-quality paired reads, and clonotypes were defined as unique nucleotide sequences. Clonotypes were aligned to IMGT TRBV, TRBD and TRBJ reference segments using MiTCR v1.1. The analysis was restricted to V-J combinations with a frequency above 0.0001, which together covered 98% to 99.2% of the repertoires. A TCS score was defined as the ratio between F50 (clonal expansion) and ExV (chaos), using BLOSUM62-based TCRdist between CDR3 peptides within each V-J. Welch's t-statistics and random forest reduced 500 to 650 V-J features to around 14, which were used in a naive Bayes classifier (R e1071). Through fastp at Q25 and MiXCR, TCRdb rebuilt clones from the public reads, retaining in-frame beta chains. Rows merge per CDR3 protein into single entries with the most common DNA and genes. The V and J calls and clone size come from TCRdb's table, not from the authors' own analysis. The sample includes hundreds of thousands of distinct CDR3 sequences, with about 16% observed a single time. Under 3.5% of the sample comes from the top ten.

As concerns this clonotype: Its antigen target is currently unknown. The sample holds no much larger clone one base away, and base qualities are not on file.

Moderately to severely active disease, a Clinical Activity Score of at least 3, a NOSPECS grade of at least 4, and a duration under 3 months were present in ophthalmopathy patients. Any patient with an uncontrolled infection, another autoimmune disease, pregnancy or lactation was excluded. Clinical symptoms, serum thyroxine and TRAb, thyroid ultrasound, and orbital computed tomography formed the basis for the diagnoses. PBMCs were isolated from 7.5 to 10 ml of fresh peripheral blood by Ficoll-Paque density gradient centrifugation. Trizol reagent was used to extract total RNA, and RNA quality was then checked on an Agilent 2100 Bioanalyzer. The TCR was taken from a woman aged 40 to 50 with Graves' ophthalmopathy. Material: blood.

The DNA sequence follows: TGTGCCAGCATAAGGACAGGGTCCGAGCAGTTCTTC. Its product reads: CASIRTGSEQFF. The receptor chain draws on TRBV2 and TRBJ2-1; 8 of the junction bases match TRBD1. The germline V gene sets CDR1 to SNHLY and CDR2 to FYNNEI. Trimming removed 7 bases from V and 10 bases from J; the gene matches leave 6 bases unexplained. From the cysteine up to the phenylalanine, the CDR3 has a length of 12 residues. The entry retains the CDR3 DNA only, 36 bases that are in frame from base 1. Joined to the reference TRBV2 and TRBJ2-1 proteins, this CDR3 gives the full variable domain: EPEVTQTPSHQVTQMGQEVILRCVPISNHLYFYWYRQILGQKVEFLVSFYNNEISEKSEIFDDQFSVERPDGSNFTLKIRSTKLEDSAMYFCASIRTGSEQFFGPGTRLTVL.